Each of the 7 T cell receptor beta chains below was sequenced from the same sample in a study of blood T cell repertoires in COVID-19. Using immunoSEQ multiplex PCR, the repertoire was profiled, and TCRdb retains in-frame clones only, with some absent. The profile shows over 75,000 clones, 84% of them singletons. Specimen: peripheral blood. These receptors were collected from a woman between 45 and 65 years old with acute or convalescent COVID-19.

The CDR3 region is CASSEATKGYNSPLHF. The DNA for the CDR3 is TGTGCCAGCAGTGAAGCCACTAAGGGGTATAATTCACCCCTCCACTTT. This chain links TRBV25-1 with TRBJ1-6, with TRBD1 as a possible D gene (5 bases). This CDR3 comprises 16 residues. Per the germline V gene, CDR1 is MGHDK and CDR2 is SYGVNS. V shed 2 bases and J shed 4 bases, with 12 bases lying between them. Supplemented by reference TRBV25-1 and TRBJ1-6, the full variable domain reads EADIYQTPRYLVIGTGKKITLECSQTMGHDKMYWYQQDPGMELHLIHYSYGVNSTEKGDLSSESTVSRIRTEHFPLTLESARPSHTSQYLCASSEATKGYNSPLHFGNGTRLTVT.

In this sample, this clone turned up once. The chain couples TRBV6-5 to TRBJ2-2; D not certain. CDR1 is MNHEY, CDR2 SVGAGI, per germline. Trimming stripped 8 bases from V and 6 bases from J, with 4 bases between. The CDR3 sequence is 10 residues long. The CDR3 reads CASLAGELFF. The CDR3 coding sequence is TGTGCCAGCCTTGCCGGGGAGCTGTTTTTT.

CDR3 region: CASSHGQSSGNTIYF. CDR3 nucleotide sequence: TGTGCCAGCAGCCATGGACAGAGCTCTGGAAACACCATATATTTT. The J gene is TRBJ1-3, the V gene TRBV7-9, with D possibly matching TRBD1 (6 bases). V lost 5 bases and J 0 bases, leaving 11 bases between the germline ends. This CDR3 region has 15 residues. Germline V CDR1 and CDR2: SEHNR, FQNEAQ (reference sequence).

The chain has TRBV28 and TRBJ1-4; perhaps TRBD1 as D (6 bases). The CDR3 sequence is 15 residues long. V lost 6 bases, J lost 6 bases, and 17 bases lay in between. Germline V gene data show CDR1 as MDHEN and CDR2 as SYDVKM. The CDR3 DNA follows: TGTGCCAGCAGCTCCCAGTCAGGGGCCGATGAAAAACTGTTTTTT. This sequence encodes CASSSQSGADEKLFF.

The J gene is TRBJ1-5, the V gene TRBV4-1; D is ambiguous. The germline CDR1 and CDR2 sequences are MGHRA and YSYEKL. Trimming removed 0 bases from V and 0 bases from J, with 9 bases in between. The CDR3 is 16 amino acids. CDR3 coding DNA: TGCGCCAGCAGCCAAGAGCGGGCACTTAGCAATCAGCCCCAGCATTTT. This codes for CASSQERALSNQPQHF.

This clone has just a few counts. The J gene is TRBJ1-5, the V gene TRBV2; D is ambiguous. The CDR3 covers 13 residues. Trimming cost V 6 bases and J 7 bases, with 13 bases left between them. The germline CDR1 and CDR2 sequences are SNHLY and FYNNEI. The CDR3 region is CASRREGNQPQHF. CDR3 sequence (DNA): TGTGCCAGCAGAAGGGAGGGAAACCAGCCCCAGCATTTT. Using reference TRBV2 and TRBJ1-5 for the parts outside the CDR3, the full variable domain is EPEVTQTPSHQVTQMGQEVILRCVPISNHLYFYWYRQILGQKVEFLVSFYNNEISEKSEIFDDQFSVERPDGSNFTLKIRSTKLEDSAMYFCASRREGNQPQHFGDGTRLSIL.

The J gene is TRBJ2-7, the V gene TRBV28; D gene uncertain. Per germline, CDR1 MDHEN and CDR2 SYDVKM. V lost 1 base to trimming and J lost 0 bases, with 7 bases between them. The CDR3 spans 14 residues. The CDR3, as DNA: TGTGCCAGCAGTTTATACTTGAGCTCCTACGAGCAGTACTTC. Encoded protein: CASSLYLSSYEQYF.